The present T cell receptor beta chain was sequenced within a study of T cells in Graves' hyperthyroidism and ophthalmopathy. Researchers barred patients who had uncontrolled infection, other autoimmune disease, pregnancy or lactation. Diagnostic decisions used clinical symptoms, serum thyroxine and TRAb, thyroid ultrasound and orbital computed tomography. Study-wide findings and caveats: Stable hyperthyroidism was separated from ophthalmopathy by a model based on 13 V-J features.

Using RNA transcripts as the source, TCR beta CDR3 regions were amplified. The TCR CDR3 first-round RT-PCR relied on the HTBI primer set. TCRdb fed the multiplex PCR reads into MiXCR, producing one record per CDR3 protein. This table has 550,000 to 650,000 distinct CDR3 sequences, approximately 15% appearing once. Germline V gene lookup returns CDR1 SQVTM and CDR2 ANQGSEA. CDR3 size: 13 residues. V was cut by 6 bases and J by 1 base, with 13 bases left in between. With regard to this clonotype: Its antigen remains unidentified.

This TCR came from a young woman with Graves' hyperthyroidism that later progressed to Graves' ophthalmopathy. The specimen sequenced was blood. The rearrangement uses TRBV29-1 and TRBJ2-7; D call uncertain. CDR3 bases: TGCAGCGTGCTGACGTCCGTTTCCTACGAGCAGTACTTC. Translating it yields CSVLTSVSYEQYF.